The text below deals with one TCR beta chain. Amplification used 60 Vbeta primers and 13 Jbeta primers. Assay used: immunoSEQ multiplex PCR; TCRdb lists only in-frame clones, some missing. The table shows 150,000 to 180,000 clones, with around 80% occurring only once. These data come from a study of cytomegalovirus exposure and HLA in healthy donors. The CDR3 is 14 residues long. Germline loops: CDR1 SGHRS, CDR2 YFSETQ. V shed 6 bases and J shed 1 base, with 13 bases lying between them. This clonotype was obtained from a woman in her 40s in good health and CMV-seronegative. The gene calls are TRBV5-1 and TRBJ1-1, with D possibly matching TRBD1 (6 bases). The specimen sequenced was PBMCs. CDR3 DNA: TGCGCCAGCACTACAGGGAGCGCGAACACTGAAGCTTTCTTT. This sequence encodes CASTTGSANTEAFF.